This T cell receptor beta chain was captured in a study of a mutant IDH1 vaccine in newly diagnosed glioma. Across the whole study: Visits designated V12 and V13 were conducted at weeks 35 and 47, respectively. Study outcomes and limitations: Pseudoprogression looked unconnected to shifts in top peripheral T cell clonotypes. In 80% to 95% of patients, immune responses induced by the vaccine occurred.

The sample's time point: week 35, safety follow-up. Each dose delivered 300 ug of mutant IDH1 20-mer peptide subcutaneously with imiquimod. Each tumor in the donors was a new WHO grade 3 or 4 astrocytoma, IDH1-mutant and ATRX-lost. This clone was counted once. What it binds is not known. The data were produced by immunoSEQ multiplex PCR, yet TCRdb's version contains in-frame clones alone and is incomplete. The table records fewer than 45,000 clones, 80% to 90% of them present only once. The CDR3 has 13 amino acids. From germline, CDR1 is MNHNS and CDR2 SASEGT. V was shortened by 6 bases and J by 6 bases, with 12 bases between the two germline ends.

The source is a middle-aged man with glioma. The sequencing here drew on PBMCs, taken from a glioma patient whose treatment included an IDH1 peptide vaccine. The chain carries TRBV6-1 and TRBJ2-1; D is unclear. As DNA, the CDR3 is TGTGCCAGCAGGTTAAACAGTGCCAATGAGCAGTTCTTC. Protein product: CASRLNSANEQFF.